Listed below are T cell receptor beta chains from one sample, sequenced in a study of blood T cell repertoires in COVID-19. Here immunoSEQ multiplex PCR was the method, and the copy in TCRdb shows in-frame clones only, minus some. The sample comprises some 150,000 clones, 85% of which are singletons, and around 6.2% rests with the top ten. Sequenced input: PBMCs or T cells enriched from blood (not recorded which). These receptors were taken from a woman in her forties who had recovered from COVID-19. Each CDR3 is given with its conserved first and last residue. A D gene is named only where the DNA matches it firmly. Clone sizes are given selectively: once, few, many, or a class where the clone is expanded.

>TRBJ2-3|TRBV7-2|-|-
TGTGCCAGCAGCTTAGCGGTGGGGGGACTCACAGATACGCAGTATTTT
CASSLAVGGLTDTQYF
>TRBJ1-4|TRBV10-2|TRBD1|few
TGCGCCAGCAGTACAGGGGTCGAAAAACTGTTTTTT
CASSTGVEKLFF
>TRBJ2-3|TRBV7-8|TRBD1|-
TGTGCCAGCAGCCAAGGACAGGCCCCAGATACGCAGTATTTT
CASSQGQAPDTQYF
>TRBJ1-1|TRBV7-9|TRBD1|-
TGTGCCAGCAGCCAAGACAGGGGGCAAGGGAACACTGAAGCTTTCTTT
CASSQDRGQGNTEAFF
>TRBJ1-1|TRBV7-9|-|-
TGTGCCAGCAGCTTAGCGGGGAGGAACACTGAAGCTTTCTTT
CASSLAGRNTEAFF
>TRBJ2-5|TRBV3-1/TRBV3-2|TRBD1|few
TGTGCCAGCAGCCAAGGCCCAGGGGGCGGAGAGACCCAGTACTTC
CASSQGPGGGETQYF
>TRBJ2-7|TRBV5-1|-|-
TGCGCCAGCAGCGGAGGCTACGAGCAGTACTTC
CASSGGYEQYF
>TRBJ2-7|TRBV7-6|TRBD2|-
TGTGCCAGCAGCTTAGCGTTTGCGGGACTAGGAGGAGAGCAGTACTTC
CASSLAFAGLGGEQYF
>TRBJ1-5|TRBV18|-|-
TGTGCCAGCTCACCGCAGAGACAGGTCAATCAGCCCCAGCATTTT
CASSPQRQVNQPQHF
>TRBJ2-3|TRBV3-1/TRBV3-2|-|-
TGTGCCAGCAGCCAAGATTTGACATCAGATACGCAGTATTTT
CASSQDLTSDTQYF
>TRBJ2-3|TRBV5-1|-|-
TGCGCCAGCAGCTTGGCTGGGCAAGATACGCAGTATTTT
CASSLAGQDTQYF
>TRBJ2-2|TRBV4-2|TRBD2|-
TGTGCCAGCAGCCAAATGAAACTAGCGGGCGACGCCGGGGAGCTGTTTTTT
CASSQMKLAGDAGELFF
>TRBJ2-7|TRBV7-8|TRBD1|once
TGTGCCAGCAGCCAGGGGACAGGGCCCCCCTACGAGCAGTACTTC
CASSQGTGPPYEQYF
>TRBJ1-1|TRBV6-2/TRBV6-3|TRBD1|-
TGTGCCAGCAGTCGCCCCGTTAAGGGGGCAACTGAAGCTTTCTTT
CASSRPVKGATEAFF
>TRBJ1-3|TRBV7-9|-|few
TGTGCCAGCAGCTTTGGCAGCTCTGGAAACACCATATATTTT
CASSFGSSGNTIYF
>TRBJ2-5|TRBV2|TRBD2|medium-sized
TGTGCCACCATACTAGCGGGGGAGACCCAGTACTTC
CATILAGETQYF